The 17 T cell receptor beta chains listed next were all sequenced from one sample in a study of identical twins. TCRdb called the 5' RACE reads again in MiXCR, with one record for every CDR3 protein. Of 1,800,000 or so distinct CDR3 sequences in the sample, less than 35% are singletons; the top ten hold 0.27%. The sequenced sample was cord blood. The origin of the receptors is a newborn girl in good health.

This clonotype was seen a few times. V usage is TRBV30 and J usage is TRBJ1-2; D is ambiguous. Trimming removed 3 bases at V and 2 bases at J, with 13 bases between. Germline loops: CDR1 GTSNPN, CDR2 SVGIG (reference sequence). There are 14 residues in the CDR3. The CDR3 here is CAWSRGSENYGYTF. The CDR3 DNA reads as TGTGCCTGGAGCCGAGGTAGTGAGAACTATGGCTACACCTTC.

The chain employs TRBV5-1 and TRBJ2-5; the D gene is possibly TRBD2 (5 bases). V was trimmed by 1 base and J by 3 bases, leaving 10 bases between them. The germline V gene has CDR1 SGHRS and CDR2 YFSETQ. This CDR3 has 14 amino acids. The CDR3 loop is CASSLRGVKETQYF. The CDR3 bases are TGCGCCAGCAGCTTGCGGGGAGTCAAAGAGACCCAGTACTTC.

CDR3 DNA sequence: TGCGCCAGCAGCTTCTGGGGGTTCACCTACGAGCAGTACTTC. Translating gives CASSFWGFTYEQYF. This sequence joins TRBV5-1 and TRBJ2-7, with D perhaps matching TRBD1 or TRBD2 (5 bases each). The CDR3 sequence is 14 residues long. V was cut by 2 bases and J by 2 bases, with 11 bases left in between. Germline CDR1 reads SGHRS; CDR2 reads YFSETQ.

The rearrangement joins TRBV5-1 to TRBJ2-3, with D unclear. From germline, CDR1 is SGHRS and CDR2 YFSETQ. The V end lost 1 base, the J end lost 7 bases, and 19 bases lay between the germline ends. The CDR3 is 16 residues long. CDR3 DNA: TGCGCCAGCAGCTTGAGTGGACCAATGCTCAGGCATACGCAGTATTTT. Amino acids: CASSLSGPMLRHTQYF. Looking up the rest from reference TRBV5-1 and TRBJ2-3 gives the full variable domain: KAGVTQTPRYLIKTRGQQVTLSCSPISGHRSVSWYQQTPGQGLQFLFEYFSETQRNKGNFPGRFSGRQFSNSRSEMNVSTLELGDSALYLCASSLSGPMLRHTQYFGPGTRLTVL.

The rearrangement uses TRBV30 and TRBJ1-5, with 10 bases lining up with TRBD1. Germline CDR1 reads GTSNPN; CDR2 reads SVGIG (reference sequence). CDR3 length: 13 residues. The DNA for the CDR3 is TGTGCATACGACAGGGGGCTAGGCCAGCCCCAGCATTTT. Amino acids: CAYDRGLGQPQHF.

This chain connects TRBV20-1 to TRBJ1-5; D unresolved. CDR3 size: 15 residues. The ends were cut back, 3 bases at V and 0 bases at J, with 12 bases in the middle. Germline-derived CDR1 and CDR2 are DFQATT and SNEGSKA (reference sequence). CDR3 amino acids: CSASPSGYSNQPQHF. DNA for the CDR3: TGCAGTGCTAGTCCTTCGGGTTATAGCAATCAGCCCCAGCATTTT.

In its sample, this clonotype was seen a few times. The genes are TRBV9 and TRBJ2-7, with unresolved D. Germline values: CDR1 SGDLS, CDR2 YYNGEE. Trimming pared 1 base from V and 0 bases from J, leaving 11 bases between. This CDR3 region has 15 residues. In DNA form, the CDR3 reads TGTGCCAGCAGCGTATCTGGCGTACCCTCCTACGAGCAGTACTTC. Amino acid sequence: CASSVSGVPSYEQYF.

This clonotype has a count of ten or more. The chain combines TRBV10-3 with TRBJ2-3; 8 positions agree with TRBD2. V shed 6 bases, J shed 0 bases, and the junction held 8 bases outside the gene matches. CDR1 and CDR2 (germline): ENHRY, SYGVKD. The CDR3 has 16 amino acids. The CDR3 sequence: CAISRWRGASTDTQYF. The CDR3 coding sequence is TGTGCCATCAGCCGCTGGCGGGGGGCTAGCACAGATACGCAGTATTTT.

This clonotype was seen many times. The chain has TRBV29-1 and TRBJ1-2; D unclear. Germline loops: CDR1 SQVTM, CDR2 ANQGSEA. The V end was cut by 5 bases, the J end by 2 bases, with 9 bases between. This CDR3 is built from 12 residues. CDR3 in amino acids: CSVLRRNYGYTF. The DNA for the CDR3 is TGCAGCGTTCTCAGACGGAACTATGGCTACACCTTC.

This clonotype has more than one count but fewer than ten. The chain recombines TRBV12-5 with TRBJ1-1; the D is unclear. Trimming removed 1 base from V and 6 bases from J, with 6 bases in between. Per the germline V gene, CDR1 is LGHNT and CDR2 is FRNRAP. The CDR3 length is 12 residues. The DNA of the CDR3 is TGTGCTAGTGGTTTGGACCCAGCTGAAGCTTTCTTT. Translated, it gives CASGLDPAEAFF.

This chain connects TRBV5-1 to TRBJ2-7; D is unclear. Per the germline V gene, CDR1 is SGHRS and CDR2 is YFSETQ. V gave up 4 bases and J gave up 3 bases, with 14 bases separating them. The CDR3 is made up of 14 amino acids. The CDR3 DNA follows: TGCGCCAGCAGCCGACGAGTCGGTGGCTACGAGCAGTACTTC. Residues: CASSRRVGGYEQYF.

This clonotype turned up a few times. The rearrangement links TRBV12-3 or TRBV12-4 to TRBJ1-2, with unresolved D. The CDR3 runs 12 residues. CDR3 DNA sequence: TGTGCTCTACGGCGAGGGAACTATGGCTACACCTTC. It specifies CALRRGNYGYTF.

This clonotype was counted a few times. The chain couples TRBV6-1 to TRBJ2-1; TRBD2 is a possible D gene (5 bases). V was trimmed by 6 bases and J by 10 bases, leaving 19 bases between them. Germline CDR1 MNHNS, CDR2 SASEGT. The CDR3 is made up of 14 amino acids. CDR3: CASSFARGFEEQFF. Here the CDR3 DNA reads TGTGCCAGCAGCTTCGCTCGGGGTTTTGAGGAGCAGTTCTTC.

The V call is TRBV29-1, the J call TRBJ2-7, with 11 nucleotides matching TRBD1. The CDR3 loop spans 12 amino acids. V lost 6 bases to trimming and J lost 5 bases; unmatched junction nucleotides: 3. Germline V gene data show CDR1 as SQVTM and CDR2 as ANQGSEA. The CDR3 DNA reads TGCAGCGTCAAGGGACAGGGGGACGAGCAGTACTTC. Amino acid sequence: CSVKGQGDEQYF.

This clonotype was counted a few times. The chain has TRBV5-8 and TRBJ1-1; TRBD1 matches at 8 bases. The trim removed 1 base at V and 3 bases at J, leaving 8 bases unmatched. CDR3 length: 16 residues. Germline-derived CDR1 and CDR2 are SGHTS and YDEGEE. CDR3 sequence (DNA): TGTGCCAGCAGCTTGTGGGGCAGGGGGCTTGACACTGAAGCTTTCTTT. Its translation is CASSLWGRGLDTEAFF.

This rearrangement joins TRBV12-3 or TRBV12-4 to TRBJ2-7; 8 positions match TRBD1. The J call is in doubt because the DNA end fits TRBJ2-5 better. CDR3 size: 14 residues. The CDR3 protein is CASSITGGYETQYF. The DNA for the CDR3 is TGTGCCAGCAGCATAACAGGGGGATACGAGACCCAGTACTTC.

The chain recombines TRBV6-6 with TRBJ1-1; no clear D. The CDR3 totals 13 residues. Germline CDR1 is MNHNY and CDR2 is SVGAGI (reference sequence). V dropped 7 bases and J dropped 3 bases, with 12 bases sitting between them. CDR3 in DNA: TGTGCCAGCAATACGGGTAGGGACACTGAAGCTTTCTTT. As protein: CASNTGRDTEAFF.